The sequence of this T cell receptor (beta chain) was determined in a study of regulatory T cells in long-lasting Graves disease (TCRdb year 2021). For the study in its entirety: Persistent Graves' disease meant more than 5 years of antithyroid drug treatment with TSH receptor autoantibodies that stayed positive. This study used TCR sequencing and RNA sequencing of peripheral blood to compare persistent Graves' disease patients against newly diagnosed Graves' disease patients. The study was registered as a clinical trial and conducted in China. TCR sequencing covered some 13 persistent and around 20 newly diagnosed Graves' disease patients, 33 samples in total. Persistent Graves' disease patients in the clinical cohort had taken antithyroid drugs for roughly ten years on average. Study-wide findings and limitations: Compared with newly diagnosed patients, patients with persistent Graves' disease had lower TCR Shannon entropy and fewer highly expanded clones, which suggests clonal expansion. The small sample size was acknowledged by the authors as a limitation that may reduce accuracy. Only peripheral blood was studied, because thyroid tissue, the primary lesion, was inaccessible. TRBV28, TRBJ1-2 and TRBJ2-5 were preferentially used in persistent disease, while TRBV20-1 and TRBJ2-1 were favored in newly diagnosed disease. More public clonotypes were shared among persistent patients (around 3,000) than among newly diagnosed patients (966). Only the TCR beta chain was sequenced and analyzed.

Based on the germline V gene (reference sequence), the CDR1 and CDR2 sequences are LGHDT and YNNKEL. Including cysteine and phenylalanine, the CDR3 has 13 amino acids. Solely the CDR3 DNA is kept, with 39 bases framed from the first base. The junction carries 10 bases between V and J, which are trimmed by 1 base and 9 bases respectively. This clonotype was detected only a few times. Its antigen is unknown. No base-level quality is on record; no much larger clone is a single base apart. This specimen's time point label, per the study, means: persistent/refractory GD, antithyroid drugs over 5 years with positive TRAb. For both TCR sequencing and RNA sequencing, RNA was extracted from PBMCs using TRIzol. The diagnosis of Graves' disease was made according to American Thyroid Association guidelines. Patients were recruited from an endocrinology department in Xi'an, China. From each patient, 7.5 to 9.5 milliliters of peripheral blood was collected into an EDTA anticoagulant tube. Ficoll Paque Plus density gradient separation was used to isolate PBMCs, and no additional T cell sorting was done. An Agilent 2100 Bioanalyzer and agarose gel were used to check RNA quality, while a NanoDrop 2000 measured RNA concentration.

Library preparation was by multiplex PCR. Sequencing was carried out with an Illumina HiSeq 4000. iRepertoire HTBI primers and Arm-PCR amplification of CDR3 regions were used to construct TCR beta libraries. Before sequencing, the PCR products went through gel purification. In the paper's pipeline: Gene usage analysis of CDR3 amino acid clonotypes relied on the roughly 60 TRBV and 14 TRBJ segments identified across samples. Filtered high-quality paired reads were merged into contigs using COPE and FqMerger. BLAST was used to align contigs to IMGT TRBV, TRBD and TRBJ reference genes, and CDR3 was defined according to IMGT. Any clonotype with a frequency above 0.1% was classified as a highly expanded clone. Shannon entropy served as the measure of repertoire diversity, while the Gini coefficient captured V-J evenness. A clonotype found in more than one individual was treated as public. TCRdb redid the processing of the public reads, applying fastp at Q25 and MiXCR, and retained in-frame beta chains. For every CDR3 protein sequence, its rows merge into one entry that carries the most common genes and DNA. TCRdb assigned the V and J calls; the authors' analysis was not used. A total of 400,000 to 500,000 distinct CDR3 sequences appear in this sample, 20% to 25% of them only once. The ten largest clones capture 6.5% to 9% of the sample.

The sequence was obtained from a female donor with Graves disease. Sequencing used peripheral blood mononuclear cells (PBMCs), obtained when the disease was refractory, from a patient treated with antithyroid drugs. Here the chain combines TRBV3-1 and TRBJ1-5, with TRBD1 tentatively as D gene (6 bases match). The CDR3 loop reads CASSQARGGPQHF. The DNA sequence follows: TGTGCCAGCAGCCAAGCCAGGGGTGGGCCCCAGCATTTT.